This is a list of T cell receptor beta chains from one sample in a study of T cells in Graves' hyperthyroidism and ophthalmopathy. Each CDR3 protein gets one entry after TCRdb re-called the multiplex PCR reads with MiXCR. The table shows around 350,000 distinct CDR3 sequences, with 13% to 15% occurring only once. Sequenced input: blood. Receptor source: a woman between 25 and 40 years old with Graves' ophthalmopathy. Both conserved end residues are part of each CDR3. D genes are given only for firm matches. Where a row states a size, it is once, few, many or the class of an expanded clone; other rows omit it.

v_gene	d_gene	j_gene	abundance	CDR3nt	CDR3aa
TRBV18	NA	TRBJ1-3	many	TGTGCCAGCTCACCAGACAGGAGAAGCTCTGGAAACACCATATATTTT	CASSPDRRSSGNTIYF
TRBV2	NA	TRBJ2-1	many	TGTGCCAGCAGTGAGGCCGGCTTTAAAAGCTCCTACAATGAGCAGTTCTTC	CASSEAGFKSSYNEQFF
TRBV28	NA	TRBJ1-5	many	TGTGCCAGCAGTCCGCCGGCATCTAGCAATCAGCCCCAGCATTTT	CASSPPASSNQPQHF
TRBV30	TRBD2	TRBJ2-7	few	TGTGCCTGGGGTGGGACTAGGAGCTCCTACGAGCAGTACTTC	CAWGGTRSSYEQYF
TRBV30	TRBD1	TRBJ2-7	NA	TGTGCCTGGAACCGGGACAGGGTGTACGAGCAGTACTTC	CAWNRDRVYEQYF
TRBV12-3/TRBV12-4	TRBD1	TRBJ2-1	many	TGTGCCAGCACCACGACCGGGACAGGGGTCTACAATGAGCAGTTCTTC	CASTTTGTGVYNEQFF
TRBV20-1	NA	TRBJ2-7	few	TGCAGTGCTAGAAAACACATTCTTTCCCTCGATAGTCCGTCCTACGAGCAGTACTTC	CSARKHILSLDSPSYEQYF
TRBV28	TRBD1	TRBJ1-5	NA	TGTGCCAGCAGTATATACAGGGGGTCGGATCAGCCCCAGCATTTT	CASSIYRGSDQPQHF
TRBV6-1	TRBD2	TRBJ2-1	few	TGTGCCAGCATAGCGGGGGGCACCAATGAGCAGTTCTTC	CASIAGGTNEQFF
TRBV7-9	TRBD1	TRBJ1-1	many	TGTGCCAGCAGCACGACAGGGGTGATTAAGTTCGGCACTGAAGCTTTCTTT	CASSTTGVIKFGTEAFF
TRBV14	NA	TRBJ1-1	many	TGTGCCAGCAGCCGTCGGACAGACACTGAAGCTTTCTTT	CASSRRTDTEAFF
TRBV6-1	TRBD1	TRBJ1-5	many	TGTGCCAGCAGTGTTGGGACAGGCAACAATCAGCCCCAGCATTTT	CASSVGTGNNQPQHF
TRBV27	NA	TRBJ1-1	many	TGTGCCAGATTCTTGAACACTGAAGCTTTCTTT	CARFLNTEAFF
TRBV11-2	NA	TRBJ2-7	NA	TGTGCCAGCAGCCTCGCGGCCCTAAGCTCCTACGAGCAGTACTTC	CASSLAALSSYEQYF
TRBV7-8	TRBD1	TRBJ2-5	many	TGTGCCAGCAGCTTAAGCTACAGGGGTCTTCAAGAGACCCAGTACTTC	CASSLSYRGLQETQYF
TRBV27	NA	TRBJ2-3	many	TGTGCCAGCAGTGTTCCCAGCACAGATACGCAGTATTTT	CASSVPSTDTQYF
TRBV7-9	NA	TRBJ2-7	many	TGTGCCAGCAGCTACGCCGGGACAAAGGGCGAGCAGCACTTC	CASSYAGTKGEQHF
TRBV11-2	NA	TRBJ2-1	many	TGTGCCAGCAGCTTACCCTTAGTAGTCCCTCCCTACAATGAGCAGTTCTTC	CASSLPLVVPPYNEQFF
TRBV12-3/TRBV12-4	NA	TRBJ1-2	many	TGTGCCCGAAAGGGGGTTGTCTATGGCTACACCTTC	CARKGVVYGYTF
TRBV7-6	NA	TRBJ2-1	NA	TGTGCCAGCAGCTTAGTACTGTACAATGAGCAGTTCTTC	CASSLVLYNEQFF
TRBV14	NA	TRBJ1-2	many	TGTGCCAGCAGCCCATCTGACGGGCGTGGCTACACCTTC	CASSPSDGRGYTF
TRBV5-4	NA	TRBJ2-5	NA	TGTGCCAGCAGCTTGGCCGGGGTCCAGTACTTC	CASSLAGVQYF
TRBV20-1	TRBD2	TRBJ2-5	many	TGCAGTGCTAGAGATATCAAGGGACTAGGGAACCAAGAGACCCAGTACTTC	CSARDIKGLGNQETQYF
TRBV28	NA	TRBJ2-1	NA	TGTGCCAGCAGTTCCACCTTCGACAGGTACAATGAGCAGTTCTTC	CASSSTFDRYNEQFF
TRBV30	TRBD1	TRBJ2-2	many	TGTGCCTGGGCCCACAGGGGGCGATACACCGGGGAGCTGTTTTTT	CAWAHRGRYTGELFF
TRBV20-1	NA	TRBJ1-2	many	TGCAGTGCTAGAGTCTCGCTCGTTAAGGGCGACGGCTACACCTTC	CSARVSLVKGDGYTF
TRBV12-3/TRBV12-4	TRBD1	TRBJ2-5	many	TGTGCCAGCAGTTCCGGACAGGGTCGGGAGACCCAGTACTTC	CASSSGQGRETQYF
TRBV15	TRBD1	TRBJ2-1	NA	TGTGCCACCAGCAGCCCAAACCAGGGGGCGCATTTCTTC	CATSSPNQGAHFF
TRBV5-6	TRBD2	TRBJ2-1	many	TGTGCCAGCAGCTTGGGAGGGAGGGGTCTGCGGGGGTACAATGAGCAGTTCTTC	CASSLGGRGLRGYNEQFF
TRBV29-1	NA	TRBJ1-4	NA	TGCAGCGTTGGACAAGACCTGGGAGAAAAACTGTTTTTT	CSVGQDLGEKLFF
TRBV2	NA	TRBJ2-4	many	TGTGCCAGCAGTGTCGTAGGGGTACGGAGAAACATTCAGTACTTC	CASSVVGVRRNIQYF
TRBV29-1	NA	TRBJ2-7	NA	TGCAGCGTTCGCCTCCAGTTTAATTCCGAGCAGTACTTC	CSVRLQFNSEQYF
TRBV27	NA	TRBJ1-5	many	TGTGCCAGCAGTTTATCGGGGGGGGCCAGTCAGCCCCAGCATTTT	CASSLSGGASQPQHF
TRBV2	NA	TRBJ2-6	few	TGTGCCAGTCCTGCCCCCGACAGCTCTGGGGCCAGCGTCCTGACTTTC	CASPAPDSSGASVLTF
TRBV20-1	NA	TRBJ2-3	many	TGCAGTGCTGGCCCAGGTAGCGGAGGAGATACGCAGTATTTT	CSAGPGSGGDTQYF
TRBV30	TRBD1	TRBJ1-5	many	TGTGCCTGGAACAAGGGGGCGGCTGGCAATCAGCCCCAGCATTTT	CAWNKGAAGNQPQHF
TRBV13	TRBD2	TRBJ2-7	many	TGTGCCAGCAGCCCCCGGGGGGGCGACCGACTCTACGAGCAGTACTTC	CASSPRGGDRLYEQYF
TRBV14	NA	TRBJ1-1	NA	TGTGCCAGCACCCCGAGTCCTTACACTGAAGCTTTCTTT	CASTPSPYTEAFF
TRBV9	NA	TRBJ1-6	few	TGTGCCAGCAGCGCCTCAGGGGCGAATAATTCACCCCTCCACTTT	CASSASGANNSPLHF
TRBV19	TRBD2	TRBJ2-5	NA	TGTGCCAGTAGTTCGAGCGGGGGCTCCGGGGAGACCCAGTACTTC	CASSSSGGSGETQYF
TRBV6-1	TRBD1	TRBJ1-1	few	TGTGCCAGCAGTTTCGGCCGGACAGGTACAAACACTGAAGCTTTCTTT	CASSFGRTGTNTEAFF
TRBV19	TRBD1	TRBJ1-2	NA	TGTGCCAGTACCAAGGGACAGAGTCCTCACTATGGCTACACCTTC	CASTKGQSPHYGYTF
TRBV7-9	TRBD1	TRBJ1-2	few	TGTGCCAGCAGCTTAGTAACAGGGGGCGCCAGCTATGGCTACACCTTC	CASSLVTGGASYGYTF
TRBV20-1	TRBD1	TRBJ1-2	many	TGCAGTGCTCCGGTGTGGGGACAGGGGGCGGGTGGCTACACCTTC	CSAPVWGQGAGGYTF
TRBV4-2	NA	TRBJ1-1	NA	TGTGCCAGCAGCCAAGAGGGGGGGTACTACACTGAAGCTTTCTTT	CASSQEGGYYTEAFF
TRBV7-2	NA	TRBJ1-1	many	TGTGCCAGCAGCCCTGAGGACGAGGGAGCTTTCTTT	CASSPEDEGAFF
TRBV7-9	NA	TRBJ2-7	NA	TGTGCCAGCAGCCCAGGGGGGGGGGTAATGAAGCAGTACTTC	CASSPGGGVMKQYF
TRBV12-3/TRBV12-4	TRBD2	TRBJ2-3	many	TGTGCCAGCAGACGGACTAGCGGGGGGGGAGATACGCAGTATTTT	CASRRTSGGGDTQYF
TRBV28	TRBD1	TRBJ1-2	many	TGTGCCAGCAGTTTATACTCGCTACAGGGGGGACTCTATGGCTACACCTTC	CASSLYSLQGGLYGYTF
TRBV28	NA	TRBJ2-1	many	TGTGCCAGCAGTTTTGAGTCGGGGCTCAATGAGCAGTTCTTC	CASSFESGLNEQFF
TRBV6-1	NA	TRBJ2-1	many	TGTGCCAGCAGTGAAGATAGGCTAGTCCCCTACAATGAGCAGTTCTTC	CASSEDRLVPYNEQFF
TRBV27	NA	TRBJ2-5	many	TGTGCCAGCAGTCCGTGGGGGGAAGAGACCCAGTACTTC	CASSPWGEETQYF
TRBV7-9	TRBD1	TRBJ2-1	many	TGTGCCAGCAGCACCAGACAGGGGGGATTGGACAATGAGCAGTTCTTC	CASSTRQGGLDNEQFF
TRBV5-1	TRBD1	TRBJ1-1	many	TGCGCCAGCAGCTTCGACAGGGCGAACACTGAAGCTTTCTTT	CASSFDRANTEAFF
TRBV6-1	NA	TRBJ1-2	many	TGTGCCACGACACCAGGAGTACACTATGGCTACACCTTC	CATTPGVHYGYTF
TRBV20-1	NA	TRBJ2-7	many	TGCAGTGCTAGAGATTCTCTTGACTACGAGCAGTACTTC	CSARDSLDYEQYF
TRBV10-2	NA	TRBJ1-1	NA	TGCGCCAGCAACCCCGGGGGTTCGCGCACTGAAGCTTTCTTT	CASNPGGSRTEAFF